Following are 28 T cell receptor beta chains from one sample sequenced in a study of beta chain features in type 1 diabetes. Their target antigens are unknown. The study's findings and limits: Researchers report that Type 1 diabetes patients had moderately but significantly shorter TCRB CDR3s across all four CD4+ subsets.

The investigators reverse transcribed all of the isolated RNA, so they sequenced expressed TCRB transcripts. Some clones are missing from TCRdb's copy, which holds only in-frame ones; the method was immunoSEQ multiplex PCR. This table has 500,000 to 800,000 clones, roughly an eighth appearing once. Sequences were obtained from naive CD4+ T cells from blood. Receptors were obtained from a man under 40 with type 1 diabetes.

The chain links TRBV28 to TRBJ1-3; no firm D call. The CDR3 consists of 13 residues. Deletions cut 6 bases from V and 2 bases from J, with 8 bases between. Looked up from germline, CDR1 is MDHEN and CDR2 is SYDVKM. The CDR3 region has the DNA TGTGCCAGCAGCCCCCTAACTGGAAACACCATATATTTT. Protein: CASSPLTGNTIYF.

The rearrangement joins TRBV7-2 to TRBJ2-5, with D tentatively TRBD1 or TRBD2 (5 bases each). The CDR3 is 15 residues long. The V gene's germline CDR1 is SGHTA and CDR2 FQGNSA. Trimming took 5 bases from V and 0 from J, leaving 13 bases between them. In DNA, the CDR3 is TGTGCCAGCAGCCCCCGGGGCAGCAACCAAGAGACCCAGTACTTC. Encoded protein: CASSPRGSNQETQYF.

The gene calls are TRBV19 and TRBJ1-2, with 8 bases lining up with TRBD1. Trimming took 6 bases from V and 4 from J; bases not matched to a gene: 10. Germline V gene lookup returns CDR1 LNHDA and CDR2 SQIVND (reference sequence). The CDR3 covers 15 residues. In nucleotides, the CDR3 is TGTGCCAGTAGCAATCAACCGGGACAGGCCTATGGCTACACCTTC. Translated, it gives CASSNQPGQAYGYTF.

The rearrangement uses TRBV9 and TRBJ2-3; D call uncertain. Germline V gene data show CDR1 as SGDLS and CDR2 as YYNGEE. Trimming left V 3 bases short and J 2 bases short, with 7 bases between. This CDR3 is 13 amino acids long. CDR3 bases: TGTGCCAGCAGCGGATTTGACACAGATACGCAGTATTTT. Protein: CASSGFDTDTQYF.

CDR3 sequence (DNA): TGTGCCAGCAGCATCGAGTCAGGTAGTGAGCAGTTCTTC. Residues: CASSIESGSEQFF. The chain is built from TRBV9 and TRBJ2-1; D unresolved. This CDR3 contains 13 residues. Germline CDR1 and CDR2: SGDLS and YYNGEE. Trimming stripped 4 bases from V and 9 bases from J, with 14 bases between. Drawing the rest from reference TRBV9 and TRBJ2-1, the complete variable domain is DSGVTQTPKHLITATGQRVTLRCSPRSGDLSVYWYQQSLDQGLQFLIQYYNGEERAKGNILERFSAQQFPDLHSELNLSSLELGDSALYFCASSIESGSEQFFGPGTRLTVL.

The V gene is TRBV5-5, the J gene TRBJ1-4; no reliable D call. Germline CDR1 is SGHKS and CDR2 is YYEKEE (reference sequence). Trimming stripped 9 bases from V and 7 bases from J, with 13 bases between. CDR3 length: 12 amino acids. As DNA, the CDR3 is TGTGCCACCCCTGAGGGAAGTGAAAAACTGTTTTTT. Its translation is CATPEGSEKLFF.

The genes are TRBV2 and TRBJ2-7, with 7 bases lining up with TRBD2. Germline CDR1 is SNHLY and CDR2 is FYNNEI. This CDR3 spans 14 amino acids. V was clipped by 2 bases and J by 3 bases; unmatched bases: 4. The DNA for the CDR3 is TGTGCCAGCAGTGAACAGGGACTACTCTACGAGCAGTACTTC. Its protein is CASSEQGLLYEQYF.

Only a few counts were recorded for this clone. This specimen includes other DNA sequences encoding the same CDR3. This chain's CDR3 is CASSSRTNTGELFF. The CDR3 nucleotides read TGTGCCAGCAGCTCCCGCACGAACACCGGGGAGCTGTTTTTT. The chain links TRBV9 to TRBJ2-2, with unresolved D. V was pared by 4 bases and J by 0 bases, with 7 bases between. The germline gives CDR1 SGDLS, CDR2 YYNGEE. This CDR3 is 14 amino acids long.

The V and J genes are TRBV7-8 and TRBJ2-1, with unresolved D. The germline gives CDR1 SGHVS, CDR2 FQNEAQ. This CDR3 spans 13 amino acids. The ends were cut back, 4 bases at V and 7 bases at J, with 11 bases in the middle. CDR3 region: CASSSGFRNEQFF. The CDR3 region has the DNA TGTGCCAGCAGCTCCGGGTTTAGAAATGAGCAGTTCTTC.

This clone was seen many times. The chain employs TRBV2 and TRBJ2-1; no definite D call. Trimming left V 5 bases short and J 10 bases short, with 15 bases between. Germline V gene data show CDR1 as SNHLY and CDR2 as FYNNEI. The CDR3 extends over 13 amino acids. CDR3 loop: CASSLEVPPEQFF. DNA for the CDR3: TGTGCCAGCAGTCTAGAGGTTCCCCCCGAGCAGTTCTTC.

This clone has just a few counts. The chain carries TRBV5-6 and TRBJ2-3, with D possibly matching TRBD2 (6 bases). Per the germline V gene, CDR1 is SGHDT and CDR2 is YYEEEE. Trimming removed 3 bases from V and 0 bases from J, with 11 bases in between. The length of the CDR3 is 15 residues. The CDR3 spells CASSSGDSSTDTQYF. CDR3 nucleotides: TGTGCCAGCAGCTCGGGAGATTCTAGCACAGATACGCAGTATTTT.

V and J are TRBV5-1 and TRBJ2-3, with D unresolved. This CDR3 region has 13 residues. V was cut by 4 bases and J by 6 bases, with 12 bases left in between. Germline V CDR1 and CDR2: SGHRS, YFSETQ. CDR3 nucleotide sequence: TGCGCCAGCAGCCCGCGCGTGGAGGATACGCAGTATTTT. Encoded protein: CASSPRVEDTQYF.

There are a few counts of this clone. The chain is built from TRBV14 and TRBJ2-2; a weak D match, TRBD1 (6 bases). Trimming cost V 11 bases and J 3 bases, with 13 bases left between them. Germline V gene data show CDR1 as SGHDN and CDR2 as FVKESK. The CDR3 is 13 amino acids. The CDR3 region is CAPTNRDTGELFF. The DNA for the CDR3 is TGTGCCCCAACGAACAGGGACACCGGGGAGCTGTTTTTT.

The table lists this clone with a few counts. The chain uses TRBV4-3 and TRBJ2-7; TRBD1 matches 11 bases. After removal of 1 base from V and 5 bases from J, the junction contained 4 bases not matched to a gene. The CDR3 runs 15 residues. Germline V gene data show CDR1 as LGHNA and CDR2 as YSLEER. The CDR3 here is CASSQVGQGAHEQYF. CDR3 nucleotides: TGCGCCAGCAGCCAAGTTGGACAGGGGGCCCACGAGCAGTACTTC.

This clone was recorded a few times. The chain links TRBV5-1 to TRBJ1-1, with 12 bases fitting TRBD1. V shed 4 bases and J 5 bases; nucleotides not matched to a gene: 15. Germline V CDR1 and CDR2: SGHRS, YFSETQ. This CDR3 contains 18 residues. In DNA form, the CDR3 reads TGCGCCAGCAGCAATTATGGGACAGGGGGCGCCCCGAGTACTGAAGCTTTCTTT. This encodes CASSNYGTGGAPSTEAFF.

This sequence joins TRBV5-4 and TRBJ2-1; 9 bases match TRBD2. CDR3 size: 12 residues. The germline CDR1 and CDR2 sequences are SGHNT and YYREEE (reference sequence). The trim removed 4 bases at V and 9 bases at J, leaving 2 bases unmatched. CDR3 sequence reads: CASSGTSSEQFF. CDR3 nucleotide sequence: TGTGCCAGCAGCGGGACTAGCTCTGAGCAGTTCTTC. Together with reference TRBV5-4 and TRBJ2-1, the CDR3 gives the full variable domain: ETGVTQSPTHLIKTRGQQVTLRCSSQSGHNTVSWYQQALGQGPQFIFQYYREEENGRGNFPPRFSGLQFPNYSSELNVNALELDDSALYLCASSGTSSEQFFGPGTRLTVL.

V gene TRBV6-5 combines with J gene TRBJ1-4; possibly TRBD1 for D (5 bases). CDR3 length equals 14 residues. Trimming cost V 6 bases and J 8 bases, with 16 bases left between them. Germline-derived CDR1 and CDR2 are MNHEY and SVGAGI. CDR3 protein: CASSPGTSGEKLFF. The CDR3 nucleotides are TGTGCCAGCAGCCCGGGGACGTCCGGCGAAAAACTGTTTTTT.

As for this clone: Other nucleotide sequences from this sample produce the same CDR3. The rearrangement links TRBV18 to TRBJ1-1; 8 nucleotides line up with TRBD1. Germline trimming cut 2 bases from V and 2 bases from J; bases unmatched to any gene: 1. This CDR3 region has 14 residues. Germline assignment: CDR1 KGHSH and CDR2 LQKENI. CDR3 sequence reads: CASSPGQGNTEAFF. For the CDR3, the DNA is TGTGCCAGCTCACCAGGACAGGGCAACACTGAAGCTTTCTTT. Full variable domain (remainder filled in from reference TRBV18 and TRBJ1-1): NAGVMQNPRHLVRRRGQEARLRCSPMKGHSHVYWYRQLPEEGLKFMVYLQKENIIDESGMPKERFSAEFPKEGPSILRIQQVVRGDSAAYFCASSPGQGNTEAFFGQGTRLTVV.

In this sample, this clone turned up a few times. The J gene is TRBJ1-2, the V gene TRBV6-5; D gene unclear. Trimming pared 2 bases from V and 4 bases from J, leaving 14 bases between. Germline V CDR1 and CDR2: MNHEY, SVGAGI. This CDR3 comprises 15 residues. The CDR3 sequence: CASSYIGRLAYGYTF. CDR3 nucleotides: TGTGCCAGCAGTTACATCGGCAGGTTGGCCTATGGCTACACCTTC.

In this sample, this clone turned up a few times. The chain carries TRBV20-1 and TRBJ2-5; unclear D gene. V dropped 0 bases and J dropped 3 bases, with 2 bases sitting between them. Germline V gives CDR1 DFQATT, CDR2 SNEGSKA (reference sequence). This CDR3 spans 11 amino acids. This CDR3 reads CSARDKETQYF. The CDR3 region has the DNA TGCAGTGCTAGAGATAAAGAGACCCAGTACTTC.

V is TRBV25-1 and J is TRBJ1-5, with D maybe TRBD1 (5 bases). Germline V CDR1 and CDR2: MGHDK, SYGVNS. Trimming removed 1 base at V and 6 bases at J, with 10 bases between. The CDR3 runs 14 residues. The CDR3 DNA reads as TGTGCCAGCAGTGAATGGGGGGGGAGTCAGCCCCAGCATTTT. Translating it yields CASSEWGGSQPQHF.

This chain links TRBV9 with TRBJ1-4, with 11 bases matching TRBD1. CDR1 SGDLS and CDR2 YYNGEE come from the germline V gene. The CDR3 is 17 amino acids. V lost 3 bases, J lost 2 bases, and 6 bases stayed unmatched. Written as DNA, the CDR3 is TGTGCCAGCAGCGCGCCCGGGACAGGGGGGACTAATGAAAAACTGTTTTTT. Its translation is CASSAPGTGGTNEKLFF.

This clone was detected a few times. This chain uses TRBV4-3 with TRBJ2-7, with 8 bases identical to TRBD1. The CDR3 sequence is 16 residues long. CDR1 and CDR2 from the germline V gene are LGHNA and YSLEER. V lost 0 bases to trimming and J lost 2 bases; unmatched junction nucleotides: 6. CDR3 region: CASSQDLTGDAYEQYF. CDR3 DNA: TGCGCCAGCAGCCAAGATCTGACAGGGGACGCCTACGAGCAGTACTTC.

Points on this clone: The germline gene is not matched at one end of the junction; a read error may be the cause. The rearrangement uses TRBV7-9 and TRBJ2-7; 9 bases align to TRBD2. The CDR3 is made up of 14 amino acids. Germline CDR1 is SEHNR and CDR2 is FQNEAQ (reference sequence). The CDR3 loop reads CASSLAGLSGEQYF. In DNA form, the CDR3 reads TGTGCCAGCAGCCTAGCGGGGTTGTCTGGGGAGCAGTACTTC. The variable domain in full, completed from reference TRBV7-9 and TRBJ2-7, reads DTGVSQNPRHKITKRGQNVTFRCDPISEHNRLYWYRQTLGQGPEFLTYFQNEAQLEKSRLLSDRFSAERPKGSFSTLEIQRTEQGDSAMYLCASSLAGLSGEQYFGPGTRLTVT.

The table lists this clone with a few counts. The rearrangement uses TRBV7-2 and TRBJ2-7; D not certain. CDR1 SGHTA and CDR2 FQGNSA come from the germline V gene. This CDR3 comprises 12 residues. Deletions cut 2 bases from V and 3 bases from J, with 5 bases between. In DNA, the CDR3 is TGTGCCAGCAGCTTAATGCACTACGAGCAGTACTTC. Translating it yields CASSLMHYEQYF.

Comments on this clone: One end of the junction varies from germline; a read error may be responsible. The chain couples TRBV6-5 to TRBJ2-5; D is perhaps TRBD2 (6 bases). Per the germline V gene, CDR1 is MNHEY and CDR2 is SVGAGI. The CDR3 length is 15 residues. CDR3 DNA: TGTGCCAGCAGTAGGACCTGGGGACTTCAAGACACCCAGTACTTC. This sequence encodes CASSRTWGLQDTQYF.

This clone was seen only a few times. V and J are TRBV4-2 and TRBJ2-5, with 9 positions matching TRBD2. CDR1 LGHNA and CDR2 YNFKEQ come from the germline V gene. The V gene end was trimmed by 1 base and the J gene end by 1 base; junction bases not matched to a gene: 4. This CDR3 region has 16 residues. The CDR3 DNA sequence: TGTGCCAGCAGCCAAGGTCTAGCGGGGACCCAAGAGACCCAGTACTTC. Translation gives CASSQGLAGTQETQYF.

This clone was seen only a few times. V and J are TRBV5-1 and TRBJ2-1; D gene unclear. From germline, CDR1 is SGHRS and CDR2 YFSETQ. This CDR3 comprises 15 residues. V was clipped by 4 bases and J by 0 bases, with 11 bases between them. CDR3 nucleotide sequence: TGCGCCAGCAGCGACGGGTCAAGCTCCTACAATGAGCAGTTCTTC. The encoded protein is CASSDGSSSYNEQFF.